This T cell receptor beta chain stems from a study of T cell responses to AZD1222 COVID-19 vaccine. Study-wide context: Second-dose groups at about 4 or about 12 weeks were pooled.

Study findings and constraints: Reportedly, nearly half the spike-specific TCRs target unmutated variant regions. The donor cohort was predominantly white British with a female majority, and clonal diversity may have been underestimated. Repertoire sampling happened only post peak T cell response.

Sequencing used immunoSEQ multiplex PCR; TCRdb keeps in-frame clones, though not all of them. The sample consists of 130,000 or so clones, about 93% of them appearing once. Concerning this clone itself: Its specificity is not known.

This TCR was sampled from an adult in good health. Source: peripheral blood, taken on day 0 of AZD1222 vaccination.

The CDR3 sequence: CAWSGTGAYGYTF. The CDR3 bases are TGTGCCTGGAGTGGGACTGGGGCCTATGGCTACACCTTC. The chain uses TRBV30 and TRBJ1-2; weak D call: TRBD1 (5 bases). V was clipped by 1 base and J by 4 bases, with 10 bases between them. Germline V gene lookup returns CDR1 GTSNPN and CDR2 SVGIG (reference sequence). The CDR3 has 13 residues.